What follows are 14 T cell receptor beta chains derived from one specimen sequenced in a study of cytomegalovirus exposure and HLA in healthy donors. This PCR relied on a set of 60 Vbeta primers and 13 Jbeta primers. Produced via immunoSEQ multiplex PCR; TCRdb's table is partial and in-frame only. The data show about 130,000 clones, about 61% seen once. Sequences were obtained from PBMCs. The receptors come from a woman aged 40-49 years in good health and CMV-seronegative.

The CDR3 DNA sequence: TGTGCCAGCAGCGTAGGTGGGGACACCACGTATGGCTACACCTTC. Encoded protein: CASSVGGDTTYGYTF. V and J are TRBV9 and TRBJ1-2, with a weak D call TRBD1 (6 bases). The germline gives CDR1 SGDLS, CDR2 YYNGEE. V dropped 0 bases and J dropped 5 bases, with 14 bases sitting between them. This CDR3 region has 15 residues.

The CDR3 reads CAWSLATGAYEQYF. The CDR3 nucleotides read TGTGCCTGGAGTTTGGCCACAGGGGCCTACGAGCAGTACTTC. The chain carries TRBV30 and TRBJ2-7; 7 nucleotides align to TRBD1. Germline V gene lookup returns CDR1 GTSNPN and CDR2 SVGIG (reference sequence). Trimming took 2 bases from V and 2 from J; bases not matched to a gene: 6. The CDR3 consists of 14 residues.

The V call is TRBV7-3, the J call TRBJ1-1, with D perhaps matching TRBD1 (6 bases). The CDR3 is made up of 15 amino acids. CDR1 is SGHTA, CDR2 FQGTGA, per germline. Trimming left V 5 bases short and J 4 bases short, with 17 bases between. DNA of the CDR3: TGTGCCAGCAGCATACCAGGGGCGGGGGTCACTGAAGCTTTCTTT. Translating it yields CASSIPGAGVTEAFF.

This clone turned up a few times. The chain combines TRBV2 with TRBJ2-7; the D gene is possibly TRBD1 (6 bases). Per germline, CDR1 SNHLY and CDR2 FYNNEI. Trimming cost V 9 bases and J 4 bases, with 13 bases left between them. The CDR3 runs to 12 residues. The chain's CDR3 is CAREGQSYEQYF. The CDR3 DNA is TGTGCCAGGGAAGGACAGTCTTACGAGCAGTACTTC.

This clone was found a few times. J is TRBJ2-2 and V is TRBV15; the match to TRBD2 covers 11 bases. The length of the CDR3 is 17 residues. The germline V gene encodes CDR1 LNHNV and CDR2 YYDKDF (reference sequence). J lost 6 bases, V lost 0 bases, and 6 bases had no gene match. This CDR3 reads CATSRDLLAGESGELFF. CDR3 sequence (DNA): TGTGCCACCAGCAGAGATTTACTAGCGGGGGAATCCGGGGAGCTGTTTTTT. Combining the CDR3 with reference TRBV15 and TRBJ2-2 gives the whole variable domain DAMVIQNPRYQVTQFGKPVTLSCSQTLNHNVMYWYQQKSSQAPKLLFHYYDKDFNNEADTPDNFQSRRPNTSFCFLDIRSPGLGDTAMYLCATSRDLLAGESGELFFGEGSRLTVL.

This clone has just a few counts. CDR3 DNA sequence: TGTGCCAGTAGTATAGGGGGGGACAGATCCTACAATGAGCAGTTCTTC. Its translation: CASSIGGDRSYNEQFF. The chain links TRBV19 to TRBJ2-1; maybe TRBD1 (7 bases). The CDR3 extends over 16 amino acids. From germline, CDR1 is LNHDA and CDR2 SQIVND (reference sequence). V gave up 1 base and J gave up 1 base, with 11 bases separating them.

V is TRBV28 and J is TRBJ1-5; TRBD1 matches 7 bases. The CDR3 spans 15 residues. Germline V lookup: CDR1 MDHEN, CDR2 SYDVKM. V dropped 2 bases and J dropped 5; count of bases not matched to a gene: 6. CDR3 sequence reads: CASSLDREKDQPQHF. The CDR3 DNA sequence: TGTGCCAGCAGTTTAGACAGGGAGAAAGATCAGCCCCAGCATTTT.

The CDR3 DNA sequence: TGTGCCAGCAGCTCGGACAGGGAAGCTTTCTTT. Its translation: CASSSDREAFF. The gene calls are TRBV5-6 and TRBJ1-1, with TRBD1 matching over 7 bases. Trimming removed 3 bases from V and 8 bases from J; junction bases left unmatched: 1. Germline loops: CDR1 SGHDT, CDR2 YYEEEE. The CDR3 loop spans 11 amino acids.

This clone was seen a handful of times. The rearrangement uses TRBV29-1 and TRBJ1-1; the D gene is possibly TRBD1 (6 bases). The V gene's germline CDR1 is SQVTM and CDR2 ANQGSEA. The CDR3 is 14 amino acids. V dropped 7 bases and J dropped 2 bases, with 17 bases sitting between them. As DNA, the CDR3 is TGCAGCGGATCTGGGGGGGGCCTAAACACTGAAGCTTTCTTT. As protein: CSGSGGGLNTEAFF.

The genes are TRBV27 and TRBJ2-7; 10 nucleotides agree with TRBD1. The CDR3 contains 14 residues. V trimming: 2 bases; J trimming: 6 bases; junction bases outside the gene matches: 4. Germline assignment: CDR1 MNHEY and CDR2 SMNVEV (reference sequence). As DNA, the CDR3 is TGTGCCAGCAGTTTAGGGACAGGGGTGTTCGAGCAGTACTTC. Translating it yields CASSLGTGVFEQYF.

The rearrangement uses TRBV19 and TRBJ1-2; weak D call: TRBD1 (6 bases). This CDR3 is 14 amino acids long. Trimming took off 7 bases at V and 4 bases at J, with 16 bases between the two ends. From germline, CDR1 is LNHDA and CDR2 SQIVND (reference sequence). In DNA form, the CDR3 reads TGTGCCAGTACCCCCTCTACAGGGCGCTATGGCTACACCTTC. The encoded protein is CASTPSTGRYGYTF. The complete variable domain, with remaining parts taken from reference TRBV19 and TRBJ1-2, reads DGGITQSPKYLFRKEGQNVTLSCEQNLNHDAMYWYRQDPGQGLRLIYYSQIVNDFQKGDIAEGYSVSREKKESFPLTVTSAQKNPTAFYLCASTPSTGRYGYTFGSGTRLTVV.

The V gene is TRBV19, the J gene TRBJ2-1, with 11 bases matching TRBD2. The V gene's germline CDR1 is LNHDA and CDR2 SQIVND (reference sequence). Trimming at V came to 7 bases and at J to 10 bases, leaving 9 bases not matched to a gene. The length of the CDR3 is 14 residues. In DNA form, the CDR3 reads TGTGCCAGTACCCATAGCGGGGGGGTACTAGAGCAGTTCTTC. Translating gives CASTHSGGVLEQFF.

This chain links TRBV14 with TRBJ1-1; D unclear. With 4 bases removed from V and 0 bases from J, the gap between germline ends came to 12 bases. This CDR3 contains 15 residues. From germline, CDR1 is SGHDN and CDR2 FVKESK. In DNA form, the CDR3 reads TGTGCCAGCAGCCTGTGGGGAGCCATGAACACTGAAGCTTTCTTT. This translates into CASSLWGAMNTEAFF.

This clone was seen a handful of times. The CDR3 region is CSVELPGQALETQYF. For the CDR3, the DNA is TGCAGCGTTGAATTACCGGGACAGGCTTTGGAGACCCAGTACTTC. The chain employs TRBV29-1 and TRBJ2-5; 8 positions agree with TRBD1. The V gene's germline CDR1 is SQVTM and CDR2 ANQGSEA. The junction had 10 bases not matched to a gene; V was cut back by 2 bases and J by 5 bases. The CDR3 runs to 15 residues. The full variable domain, in which reference TRBV29-1 and TRBJ2-5 provide the parts outside the CDR3, is SAVISQKPSRDICQRGTSLTIQCQVDSQVTMMFWYRQQPGQSLTLIATANQGSEATYESGFVIDKFPISRPNLTFSTLTVSNMSPEDSSIYLCSVELPGQALETQYFGPGTRLLVL.